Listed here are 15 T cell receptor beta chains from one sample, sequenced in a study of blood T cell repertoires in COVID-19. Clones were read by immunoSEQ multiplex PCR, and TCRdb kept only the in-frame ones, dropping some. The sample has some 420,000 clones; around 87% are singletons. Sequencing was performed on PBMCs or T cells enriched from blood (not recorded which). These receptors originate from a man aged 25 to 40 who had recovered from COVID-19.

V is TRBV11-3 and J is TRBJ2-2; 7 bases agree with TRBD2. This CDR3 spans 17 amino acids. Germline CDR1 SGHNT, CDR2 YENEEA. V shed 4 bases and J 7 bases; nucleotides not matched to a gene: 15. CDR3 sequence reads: CASSSEHRGRSYGELFF. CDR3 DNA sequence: TGTGCCAGCAGCTCAGAGCACCGCGGGAGATCGTACGGGGAGCTGTTTTTT.

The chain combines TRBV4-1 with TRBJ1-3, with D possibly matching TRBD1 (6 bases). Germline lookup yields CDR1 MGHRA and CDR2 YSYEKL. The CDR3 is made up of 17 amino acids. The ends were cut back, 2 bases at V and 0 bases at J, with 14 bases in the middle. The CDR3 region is CASSQSDRQYSGNTIYF. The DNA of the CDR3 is TGCGCCAGCAGCCAAAGCGACAGGCAGTACTCTGGAAACACCATATATTTT.

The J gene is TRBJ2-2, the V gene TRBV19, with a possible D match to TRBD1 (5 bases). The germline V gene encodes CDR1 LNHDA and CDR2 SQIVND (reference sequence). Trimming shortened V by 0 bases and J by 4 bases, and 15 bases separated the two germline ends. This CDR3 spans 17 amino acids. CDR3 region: CASSIEEARRGTGELFF. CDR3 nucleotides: TGTGCCAGTAGTATAGAAGAGGCGAGAAGGGGCACCGGGGAGCTGTTTTTT.

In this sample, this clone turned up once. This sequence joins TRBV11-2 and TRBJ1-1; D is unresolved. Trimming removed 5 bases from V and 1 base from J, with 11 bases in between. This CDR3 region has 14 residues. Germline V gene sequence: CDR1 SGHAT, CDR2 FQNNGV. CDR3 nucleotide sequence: TGTGCCAGCAGCATGCGGGTAGCGAACACTGAAGCTTTCTTT. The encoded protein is CASSMRVANTEAFF. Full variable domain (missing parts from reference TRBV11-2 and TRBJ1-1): EAGVAQSPRYKIIEKRQSVAFWCNPISGHATLYWYQQILGQGPKLLIQFQNNGVVDDSQLPKDRFSAERLKGVDSTLKIQPAKLEDSAVYLCASSMRVANTEAFFGQGTRLTVV.

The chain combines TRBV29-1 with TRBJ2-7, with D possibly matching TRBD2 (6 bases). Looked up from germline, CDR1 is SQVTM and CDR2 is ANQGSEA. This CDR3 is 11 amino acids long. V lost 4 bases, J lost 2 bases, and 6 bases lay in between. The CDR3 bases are TGCAGCGTTGGCGGGACCTACGAGCAGTACTTC. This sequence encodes CSVGGTYEQYF.

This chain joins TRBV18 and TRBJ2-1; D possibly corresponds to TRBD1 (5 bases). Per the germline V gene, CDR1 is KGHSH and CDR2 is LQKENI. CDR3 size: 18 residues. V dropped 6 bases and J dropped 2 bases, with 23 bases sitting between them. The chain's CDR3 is CASSPGEERGNPYNEQFF. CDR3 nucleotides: TGTGCCAGCTCCCCCGGTGAAGAAAGGGGAAACCCCTACAATGAGCAGTTCTTC. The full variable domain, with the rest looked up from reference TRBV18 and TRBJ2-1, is NAGVMQNPRHLVRRRGQEARLRCSPMKGHSHVYWYRQLPEEGLKFMVYLQKENIIDESGMPKERFSAEFPKEGPSILRIQQVVRGDSAAYFCASSPGEERGNPYNEQFFGPGTRLTVL.

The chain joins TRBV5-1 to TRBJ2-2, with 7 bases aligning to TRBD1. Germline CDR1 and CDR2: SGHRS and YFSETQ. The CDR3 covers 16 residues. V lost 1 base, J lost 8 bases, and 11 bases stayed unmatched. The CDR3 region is CASSLWGTESTGELFF. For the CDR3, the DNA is TGCGCCAGCAGCTTGTGGGGGACAGAGAGCACAGGGGAGCTGTTTTTT.

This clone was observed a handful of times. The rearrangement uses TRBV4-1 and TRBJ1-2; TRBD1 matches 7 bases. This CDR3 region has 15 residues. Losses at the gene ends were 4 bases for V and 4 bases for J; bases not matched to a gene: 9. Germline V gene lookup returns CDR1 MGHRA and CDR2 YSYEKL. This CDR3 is CASSLSGGQPYGYTF. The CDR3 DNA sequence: TGCGCCAGCAGCCTGTCTGGGGGACAGCCCTATGGCTACACCTTC.

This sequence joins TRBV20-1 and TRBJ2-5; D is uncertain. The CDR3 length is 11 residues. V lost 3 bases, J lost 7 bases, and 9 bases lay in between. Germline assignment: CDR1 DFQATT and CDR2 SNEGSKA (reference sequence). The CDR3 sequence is CSASSGGTQYF. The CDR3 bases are TGCAGTGCTAGCTCCGGTGGGACCCAGTACTTC.

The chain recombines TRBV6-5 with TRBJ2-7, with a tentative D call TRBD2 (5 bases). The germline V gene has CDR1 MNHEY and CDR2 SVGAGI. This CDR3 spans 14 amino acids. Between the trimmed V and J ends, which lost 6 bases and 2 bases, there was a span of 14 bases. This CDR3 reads CASRRLGETYEQYF. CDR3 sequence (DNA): TGTGCCAGCAGACGCCTCGGGGAGACCTACGAGCAGTACTTC.

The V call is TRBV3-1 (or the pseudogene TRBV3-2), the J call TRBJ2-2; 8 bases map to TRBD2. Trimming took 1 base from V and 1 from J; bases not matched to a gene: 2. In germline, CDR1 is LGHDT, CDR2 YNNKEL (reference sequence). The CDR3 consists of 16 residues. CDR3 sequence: CASSQVLAVNTGELFF. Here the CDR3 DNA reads TGTGCCAGCAGCCAAGTACTAGCGGTGAACACCGGGGAGCTGTTTTTT.

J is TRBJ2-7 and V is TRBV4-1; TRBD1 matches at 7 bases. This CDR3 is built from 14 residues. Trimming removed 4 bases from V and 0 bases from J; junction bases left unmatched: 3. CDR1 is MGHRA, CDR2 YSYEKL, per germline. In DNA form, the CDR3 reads TGCGCCAGCAGCCCGACAGGGAGCTCCTACGAGCAGTACTTC. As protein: CASSPTGSSYEQYF.

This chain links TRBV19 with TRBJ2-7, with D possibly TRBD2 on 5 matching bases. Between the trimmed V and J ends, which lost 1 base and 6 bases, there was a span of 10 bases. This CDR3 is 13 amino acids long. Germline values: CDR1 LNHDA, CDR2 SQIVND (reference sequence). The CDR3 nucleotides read TGTGCCAGTAGTATAGGCGGAGGTTCCGAGCAGTACTTC. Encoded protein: CASSIGGGSEQYF.

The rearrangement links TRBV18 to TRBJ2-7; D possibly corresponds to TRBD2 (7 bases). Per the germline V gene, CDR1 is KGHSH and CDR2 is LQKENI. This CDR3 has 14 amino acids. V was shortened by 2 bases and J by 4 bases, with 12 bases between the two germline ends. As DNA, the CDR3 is TGTGCCAGCTCACCAGGGAGGGGGATATACGAGCAGTACTTC. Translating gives CASSPGRGIYEQYF.

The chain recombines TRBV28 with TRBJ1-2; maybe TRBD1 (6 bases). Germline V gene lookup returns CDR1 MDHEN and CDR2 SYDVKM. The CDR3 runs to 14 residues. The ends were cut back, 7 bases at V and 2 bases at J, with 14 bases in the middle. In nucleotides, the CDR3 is TGTGCCAGCACCCGGGCGGGGGCGAACTATGGCTACACCTTC. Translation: CASTRAGANYGYTF.